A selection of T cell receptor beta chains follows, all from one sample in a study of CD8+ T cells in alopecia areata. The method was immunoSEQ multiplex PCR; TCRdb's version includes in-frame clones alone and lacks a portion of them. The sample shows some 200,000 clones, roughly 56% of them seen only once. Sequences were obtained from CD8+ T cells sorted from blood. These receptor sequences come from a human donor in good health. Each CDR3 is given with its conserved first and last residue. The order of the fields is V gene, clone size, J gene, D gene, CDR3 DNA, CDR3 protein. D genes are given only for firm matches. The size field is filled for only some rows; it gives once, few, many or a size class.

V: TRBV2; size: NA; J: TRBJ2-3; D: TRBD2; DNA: TGTGCCAGCAGCGTCGGGGGGGGCCGCACAGATACGCAGTATTTT; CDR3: CASSVGGGRTDTQYF
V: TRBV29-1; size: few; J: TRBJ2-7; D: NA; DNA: TGCAGCGCCCTTTCTGGGAAGTTCGGCGAGCAGTACTTC; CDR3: CSALSGKFGEQYF
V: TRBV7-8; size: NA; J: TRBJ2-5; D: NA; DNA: TGTGCCAGCAGCCTTCTAGGACAGTTGGTTGAGGCCCAGTACTTC; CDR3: CASSLLGQLVEAQYF
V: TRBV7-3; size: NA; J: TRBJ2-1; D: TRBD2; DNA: TGTGCCAGCAGCCCCACTCCGGGACTAGCTCAGAATGAGCAGTTCTTC; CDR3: CASSPTPGLAQNEQFF
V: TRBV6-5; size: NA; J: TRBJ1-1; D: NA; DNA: TGTGCCAGCAGTTACAGTGGGGATGAAGCTTTCTTT; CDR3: CASSYSGDEAFF
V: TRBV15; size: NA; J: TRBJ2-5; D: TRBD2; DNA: TGTGCCACCAGCAGAGACCATCGACTAGCGGGGGTATCCAAAGAGACCCAGTACTTC; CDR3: CATSRDHRLAGVSKETQYF
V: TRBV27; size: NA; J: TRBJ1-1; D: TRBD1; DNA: TGTGCCAGCAGTCTCAGACAGGGGGCAACTGAAGCTTTCTTT; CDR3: CASSLRQGATEAFF
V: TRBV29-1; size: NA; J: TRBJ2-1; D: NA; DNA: TGCAGCGCCGTGGGCCAGGAAACCTACAATGAGCAGTTCTTC; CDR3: CSAVGQETYNEQFF
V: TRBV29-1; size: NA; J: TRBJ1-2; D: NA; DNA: TGCAGCGTTGTTGTCAGGGACTATGGCTACACCTTC; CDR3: CSVVVRDYGYTF
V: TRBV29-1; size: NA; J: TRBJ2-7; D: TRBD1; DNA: TGCAGCGTTTCCTGGACAGGGGGCGGCTACGAGCAGTACTTC; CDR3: CSVSWTGGGYEQYF
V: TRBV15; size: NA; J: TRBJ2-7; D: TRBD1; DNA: TGTGCCACCAGCTCGGGACAGGGAGGCTACGAGCAGTACTTC; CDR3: CATSSGQGGYEQYF
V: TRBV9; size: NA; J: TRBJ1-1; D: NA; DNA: TGTGCCAGCAGCGTAGAGGCAAAAACTGAAGCTTTCTTT; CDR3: CASSVEAKTEAFF
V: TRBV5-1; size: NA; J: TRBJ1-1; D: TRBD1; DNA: TGCGCCAGCAGCCCCAACGACAGGGGGGGCACTGAAGCTTTCTTT; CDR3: CASSPNDRGGTEAFF
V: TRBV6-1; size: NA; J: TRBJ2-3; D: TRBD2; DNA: TGTGCCAGCAGCGTTCTAGCGGGGGGCACAGATACGCAGTATTTT; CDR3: CASSVLAGGTDTQYF
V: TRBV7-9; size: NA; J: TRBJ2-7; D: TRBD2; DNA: TGTGCCAGCACCGACGGACTAGCGGGGACCGGGGGGGAGCAGTACTTC; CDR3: CASTDGLAGTGGEQYF
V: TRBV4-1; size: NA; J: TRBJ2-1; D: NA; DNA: TGCGCCAGCAGCCTCGCGGGACAGACAAACAATGAGCAGTTCTTC; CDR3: CASSLAGQTNNEQFF
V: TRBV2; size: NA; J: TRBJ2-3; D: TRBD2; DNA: TGTGCCAGCAGTGACTCGGCGGGGGGCAGCACAGATACGCAGTATTTT; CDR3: CASSDSAGGSTDTQYF
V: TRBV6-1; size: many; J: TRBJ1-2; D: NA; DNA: TGTGCCAGCAGTGATACAGCAGACTTTGGTGGCTACACCTTC; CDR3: CASSDTADFGGYTF
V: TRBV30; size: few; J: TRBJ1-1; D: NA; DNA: TGTGCCTGGGGCCACCAGGGCACTGAAGCTTTCTTT; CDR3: CAWGHQGTEAFF
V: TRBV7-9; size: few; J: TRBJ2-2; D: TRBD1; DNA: TGTGCCAGCACCGGCGTGACAGGGGGCTTTGAAGGAACCGGGGAGCTGTTTTTT; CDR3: CASTGVTGGFEGTGELFF
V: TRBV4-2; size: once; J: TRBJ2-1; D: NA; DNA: TGTGCCAGCAGGGACCCGGACAGTCGGGAGCAGTTCTTC; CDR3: CASRDPDSREQFF
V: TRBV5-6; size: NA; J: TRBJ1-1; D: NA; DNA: TGTGCCAGCAGCGGAACAGGGTTAACTGAAGCTTTCTTT; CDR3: CASSGTGLTEAFF
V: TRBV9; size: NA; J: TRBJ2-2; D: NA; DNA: TGTGCCAGCAGCGTAGGATCCGGGGAGCTGTTTTTT; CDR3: CASSVGSGELFF
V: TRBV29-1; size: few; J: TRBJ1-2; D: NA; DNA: TGCAGCGTTGAAGATCCGACAGGCCGCTATGGCTACACCTTC; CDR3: CSVEDPTGRYGYTF
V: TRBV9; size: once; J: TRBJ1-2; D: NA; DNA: TGTGCCAGCAGCGTAGCAGAACACTATGGCTACACCTTC; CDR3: CASSVAEHYGYTF
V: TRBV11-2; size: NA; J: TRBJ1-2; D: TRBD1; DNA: TGTGCCAGCACCACACCGGGGACAGGGCGTAATGGCTACACCTTC; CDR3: CASTTPGTGRNGYTF
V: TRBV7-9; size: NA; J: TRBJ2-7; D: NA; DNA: TGTGCCAGCAGCTCCGGGACGTTCTACGAGCAGTACTTC; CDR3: CASSSGTFYEQYF
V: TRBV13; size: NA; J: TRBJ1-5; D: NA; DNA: TGTGCCAGCGGCCTGGGGGGGGCTGATCAGCCCCAGCATTTT; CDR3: CASGLGGADQPQHF
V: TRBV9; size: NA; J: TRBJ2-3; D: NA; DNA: TGTGCCAGCAGCGTAGATGGCAGGGGATCAGATACGCAGTATTTT; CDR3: CASSVDGRGSDTQYF
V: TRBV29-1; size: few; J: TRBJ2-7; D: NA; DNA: TGCCCGAGGGGGTTCTACGAGCAGTACTTC; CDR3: CPRGFYEQYF
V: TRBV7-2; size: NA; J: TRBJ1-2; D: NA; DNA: TGTGCCAGCAGCTCACGGGACAACTATGGCTACACCTTC; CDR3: CASSSRDNYGYTF
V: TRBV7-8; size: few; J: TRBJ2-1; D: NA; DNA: TGTGCCAGCAGCTTAGTAGGCCCTGGGAATGAGCAGTTCTTC; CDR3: CASSLVGPGNEQFF
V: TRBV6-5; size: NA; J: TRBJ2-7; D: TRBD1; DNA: TGTGCCAGCAGTTCTCACCGGGACAGCTACGAGCAGTACTTC; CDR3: CASSSHRDSYEQYF
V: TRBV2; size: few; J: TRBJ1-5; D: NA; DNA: TGTGCCAGCAGCCCGGGGGACGAATATAGCAATCAGCCCCAGCATTTT; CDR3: CASSPGDEYSNQPQHF
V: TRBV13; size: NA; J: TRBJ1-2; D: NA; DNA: TGTGCCAGCAGCTTAGGTCGGACACTTGGCCATGGCTACACCTTC; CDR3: CASSLGRTLGHGYTF
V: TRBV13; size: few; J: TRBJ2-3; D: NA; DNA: TGTGCCAGCAGCTTCAGACCGTTAGGCACAGATACGCAGTATTTT; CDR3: CASSFRPLGTDTQYF
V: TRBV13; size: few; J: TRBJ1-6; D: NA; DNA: TGTGCCAGCAGCACCACGGGCAGAAGTTCACCCCTCCACTTT; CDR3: CASSTTGRSSPLHF
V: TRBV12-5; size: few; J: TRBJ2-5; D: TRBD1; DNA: TGTGCTAGTGGTTCAGGGACAGCTCAAGAGACCCAGTACTTC; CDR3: CASGSGTAQETQYF
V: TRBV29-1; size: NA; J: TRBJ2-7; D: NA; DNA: TGCAGCGTTGAATCAGGCAGATCCTACGAGCAGTACTTC; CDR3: CSVESGRSYEQYF
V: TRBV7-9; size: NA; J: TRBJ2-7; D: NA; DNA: TGTGCCAGCAGCTCCTGGGTTGGCAGAAACTACGAGCAGTACTTC; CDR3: CASSSWVGRNYEQYF
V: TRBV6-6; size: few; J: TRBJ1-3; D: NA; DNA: TGTGCCAGCCTACTTGATTCCTCTGGAAACACCATATATTTT; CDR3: CASLLDSSGNTIYF
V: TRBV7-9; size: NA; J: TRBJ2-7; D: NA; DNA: TGTGCCAGCAGCTCCGGGACATCTCCCGAGCAGTACTTC; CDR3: CASSSGTSPEQYF
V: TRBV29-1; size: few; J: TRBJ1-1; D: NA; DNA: TGCAGCGTGGCCGGGTCCCAGACCATAATGAACACTGAAGCTTTCTTT; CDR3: CSVAGSQTIMNTEAFF